What follows are 10 T cell receptor beta chains derived from one specimen sequenced in a study of Graves' ophthalmopathy and Graves' hyperthyroidism. RNA transcripts served as template for amplifying TCR beta CDR3 sequences. HTBI primers were used in a first-round RT-PCR, which preceded a second-round multiplex PCR. TCRdb re-derived calls from the multiplex PCR reads in MiXCR, one entry per CDR3 protein. This sample carries about 740,000 distinct CDR3 sequences, roughly 40% of them seen once, and the ten largest clones take 44%. The sequencing input was peripheral blood. These receptors all stem from an adult man with Graves' ophthalmopathy.

This clonotype was seen a few times. The DNA of the CDR3 is TGTGCCAGCAGCTTGCGAGGTTCGGTATCCCAAGAGACCCAGTACTTC. Amino acid sequence: CASSLRGSVSQETQYF. This chain links TRBV5-6 with TRBJ2-5; no clear D. V lost 1 base to trimming and J lost 1 base, with 14 bases between them. This CDR3 comprises 16 residues. Germline loops: CDR1 SGHDT, CDR2 YYEEEE.

A word on this clonotype: This may be a read error: a much more frequent sequence differs by one nucleotide. V gene TRBV20-1 combines with J gene TRBJ1-6, with D unresolved. This CDR3 spans 14 amino acids. Germline CDR1 DFQATT, CDR2 SNEGSKA (reference sequence). V was shortened by 4 bases and J by 8 bases, with 15 bases between the two germline ends. CDR3 amino acids: CSANRHGRYSPLHF. CDR3 nucleotide sequence: TGCAGTGCTAATCGACATGGAAGGTATTCACCCCTCCACTTT.

This clonotype was found a few times. The chain couples TRBV19 to TRBJ2-5; no definite D call. CDR1 is LNHDA, CDR2 SQIVND, per germline (reference sequence). V was clipped by 3 bases and J by 2 bases, with 10 bases between them. The CDR3 is made up of 14 amino acids. CDR3 loop: CASSIRLEQETQYF. Here the CDR3 DNA reads TGTGCCAGTAGTATCCGGTTGGAGCAAGAGACCCAGTACTTC. Combining the CDR3 with reference TRBV19 and TRBJ2-5 gives the whole variable domain DGGITQSPKYLFRKEGQNVTLSCEQNLNHDAMYWYRQDPGQGLRLIYYSQIVNDFQKGDIAEGYSVSREKKESFPLTVTSAQKNPTAFYLCASSIRLEQETQYFGPGTRLLVL.

To note about this clonotype: It may be a read error: a sequence one base away is much more abundant. The CDR3 DNA is TGTGCCAGTTGCTCGGGGGGGGGTGAAAAACTGTTTTTT. Its translation: CASCSGGGEKLFF. V and J are TRBV2 and TRBJ1-4; TRBD1 might be the D (5 bases). The germline CDR1 and CDR2 sequences are SNHLY and FYNNEI. There are 13 residues in the CDR3. Trimming left V 9 bases short and J 7 bases short, with 15 bases between. Supplemented by reference TRBV2 and TRBJ1-4, the full variable domain reads EPEVTQTPSHQVTQMGQEVILRCVPISNHLYFYWYRQILGQKVEFLVSFYNNEISEKSEIFDDQFSVERPDGSNFTLKIRSTKLEDSAMYFCASCSGGGEKLFFGSGTQLSVL.

The chain is built from TRBV29-1 and TRBJ1-4; the D is unclear. The CDR3 loop spans 12 amino acids. Trimming pared 8 bases from V and 7 bases from J, leaving 14 bases between. Germline V gene data show CDR1 as SQVTM and CDR2 as ANQGSEA. The CDR3 bases are TGCAGCACTTACGGGGTCGGTGAAAAACTGTTTTTT. It yields the protein CSTYGVGEKLFF.

At least ten counts were recorded for this clonotype. This chain joins TRBV2 and TRBJ1-1, with D possibly matching TRBD1 (5 bases). The CDR3 spans 15 residues. Germline loops: CDR1 SNHLY, CDR2 FYNNEI. Deletions cut 1 base from V and 0 bases from J, with 9 bases between. CDR3 sequence: CASSEVGGMNTEAFF. The CDR3 DNA reads as TGTGCCAGCAGTGAAGTCGGGGGTATGAACACTGAAGCTTTCTTT.

This clonotype was seen at least ten times. The chain has TRBV2 and TRBJ1-6, with TRBD1 identical over 8 bases. CDR1 SNHLY and CDR2 FYNNEI come from the germline V gene. The CDR3 extends over 13 amino acids. The ends lost 6 bases at V and 14 bases at J; junction bases unmatched: 9. The CDR3 here is CASRGTGLGTLHF. As DNA, the CDR3 is TGTGCCAGCAGGGGGACAGGCCTGGGGACCCTCCACTTT.

V gene TRBV9 combines with J gene TRBJ1-1, with D uncertain. Trimming removed 4 bases at V and 3 bases at J, with 13 bases between. Germline CDR1 and CDR2: SGDLS and YYNGEE. The CDR3 totals 14 residues. CDR3 residues: CASSPFVSDTEAFF. DNA for the CDR3: TGTGCCAGCAGCCCCTTTGTTTCCGACACTGAAGCTTTCTTT.

This chain uses TRBV2 with TRBJ2-7; 9 bases match TRBD2. The V segment lost 7 bases and the J segment 3 bases; nucleotides outside the gene matches: 10. Germline V gene sequence: CDR1 SNHLY, CDR2 FYNNEI. The CDR3 spans 15 residues. The CDR3, as DNA: TGTGCCAGCACCCATAGCGGGAGCAGACACTACGAGCAGTACTTC. Translating it yields CASTHSGSRHYEQYF.

There are many counts of this clonotype. This chain links TRBV10-3 with TRBJ1-1, with D unclear. Germline V gene sequence: CDR1 ENHRY, CDR2 SYGVKD. CDR3 length: 13 amino acids. Trimming removed 3 bases from V and 8 bases from J, with 13 bases in between. CDR3 bases: TGTGCCATCAGTGAATCCGCGGCTTCCGAAGCTTTCTTT. Its translation is CAISESAASEAFF.